Listed below are T cell receptor beta chains from one sample, sequenced in a study of response to subunit inactivated influenza vaccine. Each CDR3 protein is one row after TCRdb ran MiXCR on the RT-PCR reads. The table records hundreds of thousands of distinct CDR3 sequences, 10% to 15% of them present only once. The starting material was PBMCs from blood, obtained about 40 days after vaccination. These receptors were obtained from a man in his fifties or sixties who received an inactivated influenza vaccine. CDR3s include the opening cysteine and the closing phenylalanine or tryptophan. The D gene is left open where the match is weak. Size values are once, few and many counts, or a class for expanded clones, and some rows have none.

DNA: TGTGCCAGCAGTTTTCGGAGCGGACGGCTCTTCGAGCAGTACTTC; CDR3: CASSFRSGRLFEQYF; J: TRBJ2-7; length: 15; V: TRBV6-5; size: -; D: -
DNA: TGCAGTGCTAGAAACCTAGCGGGAGTGCTCGAAGAGCAGTACTTC; CDR3: CSARNLAGVLEEQYF; J: TRBJ2-7; length: 15; V: TRBV20-1; size: few; D: TRBD2
DNA: TGTGCCAGCAGCTCAAAAGGGGGTAGGAGGAATGAGCAGTTCTTC; CDR3: CASSSKGGRRNEQFF; J: TRBJ2-1; length: 15; V: TRBV5-8; size: few; D: -
DNA: TGCAGTGCGCCAACCCCCGGGACATTGAATCAGCCCCAGCATTTT; CDR3: CSAPTPGTLNQPQHF; J: TRBJ1-5; length: 15; V: TRBV20-1; size: many; D: -
DNA: TGCGCCAGCAGCTTGACAGGACGCACCGGGGAGCTGTTTTTT; CDR3: CASSLTGRTGELFF; J: TRBJ2-2; length: 14; V: TRBV5-1; size: few; D: -
DNA: TGTGCCAGCTCACCAAGGTCGTCTCTGGGGGAAAACATTCAGTACTTC; CDR3: CASSPRSSLGENIQYF; J: TRBJ2-4; length: 16; V: TRBV18; size: -; D: -
DNA: TGTGCCAGCAGCCCCCACGCGGCCGGGGAGCTGTTTTTT; CDR3: CASSPHAAGELFF; J: TRBJ2-2; length: 13; V: TRBV7-8; size: -; D: -
DNA: TGTGCCAGCAGTTACGGCGGGGTCTCCTACGAGCAGTACTTC; CDR3: CASSYGGVSYEQYF; J: TRBJ2-7; length: 14; V: TRBV6-2/TRBV6-3; size: -; D: -
DNA: TGCGCCAGCAGTCAAGCGGGGACGACCTACAATGAGCAGTTCTTC; CDR3: CASSQAGTTYNEQFF; J: TRBJ2-1; length: 15; V: TRBV3-1; size: many; D: TRBD2
DNA: TGTGCCAGCGAATTAAGGAGGGGACTAGCGGAAGAGACCCAGTACTTC; CDR3: CASELRRGLAEETQYF; J: TRBJ2-5; length: 16; V: TRBV3-1; size: -; D: TRBD2
DNA: TGTGCCAGCAACCTCCGTGGGCTAAAGGGCACTGAAGCTTTCTTT; CDR3: CASNLRGLKGTEAFF; J: TRBJ1-1; length: 15; V: TRBV12-3/TRBV12-4; size: few; D: -